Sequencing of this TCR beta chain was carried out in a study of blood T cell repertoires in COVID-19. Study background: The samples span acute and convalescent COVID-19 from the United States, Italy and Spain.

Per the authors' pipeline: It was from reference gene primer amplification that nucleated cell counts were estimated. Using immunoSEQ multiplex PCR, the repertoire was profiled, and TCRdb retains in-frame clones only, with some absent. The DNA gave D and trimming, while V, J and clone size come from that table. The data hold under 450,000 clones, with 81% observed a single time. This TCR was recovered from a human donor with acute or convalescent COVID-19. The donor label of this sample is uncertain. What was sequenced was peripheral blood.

DNA for the CDR3: TGTGCCAGCAGCTTGGGACAGGAAGTCCCTAGCAATCAGCCCCAGCATTTT. Residues: CASSLGQEVPSNQPQHF. The chain couples TRBV5-5 to TRBJ1-5; tentative D call: TRBD1 (6 bases). CDR1 is SGHKS and CDR2 is YYEKEE in the germline V gene (reference sequence). This CDR3 region has 17 residues. V shed 0 bases and J shed 0 bases, with 13 bases lying between them.